The 12 T cell receptor beta chains given below trace back to one sample, sequenced in a study of response to subunit inactivated influenza vaccine. Each CDR3 protein is one row after TCRdb ran MiXCR on the RT-PCR reads. Seen here are a few hundred thousand distinct CDR3 sequences, approximately 10% observed once, and the top ten hold around 10%. The same sample was also studied in work on T cells expressing NK-cell markers. From that study: cDNA encoding TCR beta was synthesized via 5'RACE template switching incorporating UMIs.

The starting material was PBMCs from blood, obtained on the day of vaccination. Every receptor here comes from a man aged 45 to 65 who received an inactivated influenza vaccine.

The chain carries TRBV12-3 or TRBV12-4 and TRBJ1-3; TRBD1 might be the D (5 bases). This CDR3 is 14 amino acids long. The V end was cut by 6 bases, the J end by 0 bases, with 9 bases between. In DNA, the CDR3 is TGTGCCAGCAGCCGACAGTTCTCTGGAAACACCATATATTTT. Amino acids: CASSRQFSGNTIYF.

This clonotype was seen more than once but under ten times. V is TRBV24-1 and J is TRBJ2-2; 10 nucleotides align to TRBD2. CDR3 length: 17 residues. The V segment lost 0 bases and the J segment 4 bases; nucleotides outside the gene matches: 4. CDR1 is KGHDR and CDR2 is SFDVKD in the germline V gene. CDR3 sequence: CATSDLPSGGPTGELFF. CDR3 DNA sequence: TGTGCCACCAGTGATTTGCCTAGCGGGGGACCCACCGGGGAGCTGTTTTTT.

The chain joins TRBV20-1 to TRBJ2-5; a weak D match, TRBD2 (6 bases). The CDR3 is 12 residues long. Germline loops: CDR1 DFQATT, CDR2 SNEGSKA (reference sequence). Trimming left V 6 bases short and J 5 bases short, with 13 bases between. The CDR3 loop is CSAELGGETQYF. The CDR3 DNA sequence: TGCAGTGCGGAACTAGGAGGGGAGACCCAGTACTTC.

This clonotype was counted at least ten times. This rearrangement joins TRBV6-2 or TRBV6-3 to TRBJ2-2, with unresolved D. V was trimmed by 6 bases and J by 5 bases, leaving 4 bases between them. The CDR3 is 11 residues long. Germline loops: CDR1 MNHEY, CDR2 SVGEGT. The CDR3 region has the DNA TGTGCCAGCAGCCCAACCGGGGAGCTGTTTTTT. It encodes CASSPTGELFF.

There are many counts of this clonotype. The chain links TRBV5-1 to TRBJ2-1; D is possibly TRBD1 (6 bases). V lost 4 bases, J lost 2 bases, and 13 bases lay in between. The CDR3 has 15 amino acids. The V gene's germline CDR1 is SGHRS and CDR2 YFSETQ. CDR3 in amino acids: CASSLGQSPYNEQFF. The CDR3 coding sequence is TGCGCCAGCAGCCTTGGACAGTCCCCCTACAATGAGCAGTTCTTC.

The chain couples TRBV28 to TRBJ2-2; D unclear. The CDR3 length is 14 residues. Deletions cut 4 bases from V and 2 bases from J, with 8 bases between. CDR1 MDHEN and CDR2 SYDVKM come from the germline V gene. The CDR3 loop is CASSYQINTGELFF. CDR3 coding DNA: TGTGCCAGCAGTTACCAGATAAACACCGGGGAGCTGTTTTTT.

This clonotype was detected ten times or more. V gene TRBV4-3 combines with J gene TRBJ1-5, with D possibly being TRBD1 (5 bases). Germline CDR1 and CDR2: LGHNA and YSLEER. V lost 0 bases and J lost 4, with 13 bases in between. The CDR3 extends over 16 amino acids. The CDR3 loop reads CASSQEAGKRNQPQHF. In nucleotides, the CDR3 is TGCGCCAGCAGCCAAGAGGCAGGGAAGAGGAATCAGCCCCAGCATTTT.

V usage is TRBV15 and J usage is TRBJ2-7; perhaps TRBD1 as D (6 bases). CDR1 and CDR2 from the germline V gene are LNHNV and YYDKDF (reference sequence). V dropped 0 bases and J dropped 3 bases, with 21 bases sitting between them. This CDR3 has 18 residues. The CDR3 nucleotides are TGTGCCACCAGCAGAGATCTTGCAGGGGCCGCTTCAAACTACGAGCAGTACTTC. Protein: CATSRDLAGAASNYEQYF.

Many counts were recorded for this clonotype. This rearrangement joins TRBV24-1 to TRBJ2-3, with no clear D. Germline lookup yields CDR1 KGHDR and CDR2 SFDVKD. Between the trimmed V and J ends, which lost 2 bases and 3 bases, there was a span of 11 bases. The CDR3 sequence is 15 residues long. CDR3 DNA: TGTGCCACCAGTGATTCCTTCAGCGAGACAGATACGCAGTATTTT. This encodes CATSDSFSETDTQYF.

The chain has TRBV3-1 and TRBJ2-3; no firm D call. Trimming removed 2 bases at V and 4 bases at J, with 13 bases between. Per germline, CDR1 LGHDT and CDR2 YNNKEL (reference sequence). The CDR3 sequence is 15 residues long. In DNA, the CDR3 is TGTGCCAGCAGCCAAAAGGCCACCGGGCCAGATACGCAGTATTTT. This gives the protein CASSQKATGPDTQYF.

The chain carries TRBV28 and TRBJ1-6, with 8 bases aligning to TRBD1. The CDR3 extends over 16 amino acids. Germline V gene lookup returns CDR1 MDHEN and CDR2 SYDVKM. V lost 6 bases to trimming and J lost 7 bases; unmatched junction nucleotides: 11. The CDR3 spells CASSRTGPSLNSPLHF. DNA of the CDR3: TGTGCCAGCAGCCGGACAGGGCCATCCCTAAATTCACCCCTCCACTTT.

This rearrangement joins TRBV27 to TRBJ1-1; D call uncertain. CDR1 is MNHEY, CDR2 SMNVEV, per germline (reference sequence). Deletions cut 6 bases from V and 6 bases from J, with 14 bases between. The CDR3 has 13 residues. The CDR3 is CASSPAWVSEAFF. As DNA, the CDR3 is TGTGCCAGCAGCCCGGCCTGGGTTTCTGAAGCTTTCTTT.